The rows below give T cell receptor beta chains drawn from one sample of a study of blood T cells in healthy people across ages. TCRdb re-called the 5' RACE reads through MiXCR, storing one row per CDR3 protein. The repertoire has about 780,000 distinct CDR3 sequences, roughly 24% of them found once; the top ten carry about 3%. The sample was also reused in another study, on T cells of mothers and their children.

What was sequenced was blood. All receptors come from a boy between 10 and 17 years old in good health. CDR3s include the opening cysteine and the closing phenylalanine or tryptophan. The D gene is left open where the match is weak.

cdr3_length: 13
d_call: -
j_call: -
v_call: TRBV20-1
cdr3_aa: CSARARGTYEQYF

cdr3_length: 13
d_call: -
j_call: -
v_call: TRBV5-6
cdr3_aa: CAGSHPIGIEQFF

cdr3_length: 13
d_call: -
j_call: TRBJ1-2
v_call: TRBV6-5
cdr3_aa: CASSRDRYYGYTF

cdr3_length: 15
d_call: TRBD1
j_call: TRBJ2-4
v_call: TRBV4-1
cdr3_aa: CASSQVGTGKNIQYF

cdr3_length: 15
d_call: -
j_call: TRBJ2-1
v_call: TRBV13
cdr3_aa: CASSLWESPYNEQFF

cdr3_length: 15
d_call: -
j_call: TRBJ1-2
v_call: TRBV7-3
cdr3_aa: CASSTTGEGVEGYTF

cdr3_length: 13
d_call: TRBD1
j_call: TRBJ2-3
v_call: TRBV24-1
cdr3_aa: CATSGQGEDTQYF

cdr3_length: 15
d_call: TRBD1
j_call: TRBJ1-1
v_call: TRBV6-6
cdr3_aa: CASRDPGQGVWEAFF

cdr3_length: 13
d_call: -
j_call: TRBJ2-5
v_call: TRBV12-3/TRBV12-4
cdr3_aa: CASSYPGLKTQYF

cdr3_length: 14
d_call: -
j_call: TRBJ2-7
v_call: TRBV7-9
cdr3_aa: CASSSTGSLYEQYF

cdr3_length: 13
d_call: -
j_call: TRBJ1-1
v_call: TRBV20-1
cdr3_aa: CSARALKGTEASF

cdr3_length: 13
d_call: -
j_call: TRBJ2-2
v_call: TRBV20-1
cdr3_aa: CSARDRAAGELFF

cdr3_length: 16
d_call: -
j_call: TRBJ2-2
v_call: TRBV5-4
cdr3_aa: CASSSGGLQGTGELFF

cdr3_length: 15
d_call: -
j_call: TRBJ2-5
v_call: TRBV28
cdr3_aa: CASSLGLTGQETQYF

cdr3_length: 14
d_call: -
j_call: TRBJ2-6
v_call: TRBV19
cdr3_aa: CASNGGPGANVLTF

cdr3_length: 15
d_call: -
j_call: TRBJ2-7
v_call: TRBV21-1
cdr3_aa: CASSKGQGVVDEQYF

cdr3_length: 16
d_call: TRBD1
j_call: TRBJ2-3
v_call: TRBV15
cdr3_aa: CATSRETGSLTDTQYF

cdr3_length: 14
d_call: -
j_call: TRBJ1-2
v_call: TRBV7-9
cdr3_aa: CASSLGAGGPENTF

cdr3_length: 16
d_call: TRBD1
j_call: TRBJ2-3
v_call: TRBV9
cdr3_aa: CASSPRQGGGADTQYF

cdr3_length: 15
d_call: -
j_call: TRBJ2-7
v_call: TRBV7-2
cdr3_aa: CASSLVAGSAMKQYF

cdr3_length: 15
d_call: -
j_call: TRBJ1-4
v_call: TRBV5-4
cdr3_aa: CASSAGTTSNEKLFF

cdr3_length: 14
d_call: -
j_call: TRBJ2-4
v_call: TRBV30
cdr3_aa: CAWTPAGAKNIQYF

cdr3_length: 14
d_call: -
j_call: TRBJ2-3
v_call: TRBV28
cdr3_aa: CATYRQDGTDTQYF

cdr3_length: 14
d_call: -
j_call: TRBJ2-6
v_call: TRBV18
cdr3_aa: CARSPSSGANVLTF

cdr3_length: 17
d_call: TRBD1
j_call: TRBJ1-4
v_call: TRBV14
cdr3_aa: CASSQALATGDGEKLFF

cdr3_length: 11
d_call: -
j_call: TRBJ1-1
v_call: TRBV12-3/TRBV12-4
cdr3_aa: CVSSFLAEAFF

cdr3_length: 13
d_call: -
j_call: TRBJ1-2
v_call: TRBV7-9
cdr3_aa: CASSYEEYYGYTF

cdr3_length: 16
d_call: -
j_call: TRBJ2-6
v_call: TRBV7-3
cdr3_aa: CASSQMVGAGANVLTF

cdr3_length: 13
d_call: -
j_call: TRBJ2-5
v_call: TRBV2
cdr3_aa: CASKGRPVGTQYF

cdr3_length: 14
d_call: -
j_call: TRBJ2-1
v_call: TRBV5-1
cdr3_aa: CDSSSGARIGEQFF

cdr3_length: 15
d_call: TRBD2
j_call: TRBJ2-7
v_call: TRBV5-1
cdr3_aa: CASSSSGSKTYEQYF

cdr3_length: 17
d_call: -
j_call: TRBJ2-6
v_call: TRBV6-5
cdr3_aa: CASSYFAGSTGANVLTF

cdr3_length: 16
d_call: -
j_call: TRBJ2-2
v_call: TRBV5-5
cdr3_aa: CASSLAPDTRTGELFF

cdr3_length: 16
d_call: TRBD1
j_call: TRBJ2-2
v_call: TRBV5-1
cdr3_aa: CASSLGTGGSAGELFF

cdr3_length: 15
d_call: -
j_call: -
v_call: TRBV29-1
cdr3_aa: CSVELGGRTSYEQYF

cdr3_length: 16
d_call: -
j_call: TRBJ1-4
v_call: TRBV9
cdr3_aa: CASSVGGVGVAEKLFF

cdr3_length: 15
d_call: -
j_call: TRBJ2-6
v_call: TRBV27
cdr3_aa: CASSWAAGGANVLTF

cdr3_length: 16
d_call: TRBD2
j_call: TRBJ2-5
v_call: TRBV7-7
cdr3_aa: CASSLGGASGEETQYF

cdr3_length: 15
d_call: -
j_call: TRBJ2-3
v_call: TRBV5-1
cdr3_aa: CASSWDPTSTDTQYF

cdr3_length: 14
d_call: TRBD1
j_call: TRBJ1-1
v_call: TRBV12-3/TRBV12-4
cdr3_aa: CASSLGQASSEAFF

cdr3_length: 15
d_call: -
j_call: -
v_call: TRBV18
cdr3_aa: CASSPPSVSQETQYF

cdr3_length: 14
d_call: -
j_call: TRBJ1-4
v_call: TRBV2
cdr3_aa: CASTGPGLDEKLFF

cdr3_length: 15
d_call: -
j_call: TRBJ2-5
v_call: TRBV7-8
cdr3_aa: CASSSLGLPQETQYF

cdr3_length: 15
d_call: TRBD1
j_call: TRBJ1-4
v_call: TRBV12-3/TRBV12-4
cdr3_aa: CASSPGTGRNEKLFF

cdr3_length: 16
d_call: -
j_call: -
v_call: TRBV15
cdr3_aa: CATSRGGAGSSYEQYF

cdr3_length: 14
d_call: TRBD1
j_call: TRBJ2-7
v_call: TRBV7-9
cdr3_aa: CASSFTTGLGEQYF

cdr3_length: 17
d_call: TRBD1
j_call: TRBJ1-2
v_call: TRBV25-1
cdr3_aa: CASSEYFQDRANYGYTF

cdr3_length: 14
d_call: TRBD2
j_call: TRBJ2-4
v_call: TRBV6-6
cdr3_aa: CASSYEGLDGIQYF

cdr3_length: 13
d_call: TRBD1
j_call: TRBJ1-1
v_call: TRBV20-1
cdr3_aa: CSASQGARVEAFF

cdr3_length: 15
d_call: -
j_call: TRBJ1-6
v_call: TRBV5-1
cdr3_aa: CASSPEAGRDSPLHF

cdr3_length: 14
d_call: -
j_call: TRBJ2-7
v_call: TRBV12-3/TRBV12-4
cdr3_aa: CASSLVGATYEQYF

cdr3_length: 14
d_call: -
j_call: TRBJ1-4
v_call: TRBV20-1
cdr3_aa: CSAPDRTAGEKLFF

cdr3_length: 13
d_call: -
j_call: -
v_call: TRBV5-1
cdr3_aa: CASSFEGLNEQFF

cdr3_length: 15
d_call: -
j_call: TRBJ1-2
v_call: TRBV5-1
cdr3_aa: CASSLEKGFGYGYTF

cdr3_length: 12
d_call: -
j_call: TRBJ1-2
v_call: TRBV28
cdr3_aa: CASSLYSSGYTF

cdr3_length: 12
d_call: -
j_call: TRBJ2-7
v_call: TRBV5-1
cdr3_aa: CASSVDGFLQYF